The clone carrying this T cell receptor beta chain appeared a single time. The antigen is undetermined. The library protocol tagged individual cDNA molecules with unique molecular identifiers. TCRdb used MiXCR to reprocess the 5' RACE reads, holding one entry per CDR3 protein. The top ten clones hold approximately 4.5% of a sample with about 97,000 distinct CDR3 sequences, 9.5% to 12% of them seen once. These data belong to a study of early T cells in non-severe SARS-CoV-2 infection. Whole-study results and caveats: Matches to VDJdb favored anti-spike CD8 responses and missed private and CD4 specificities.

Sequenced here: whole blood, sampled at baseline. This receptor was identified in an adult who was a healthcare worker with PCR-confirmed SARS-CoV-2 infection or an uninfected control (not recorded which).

The CDR3 DNA is TGTGCCAGCTCACTGGATGTCGGGAGCTATCAGCCCCAGCATTTT. Translating gives CASSLDVGSYQPQHF. The V and J genes are TRBV18 and TRBJ1-5; D is undetermined. The germline V gene has CDR1 KGHSH and CDR2 LQKENI. Trimming pared 4 bases from V and 5 bases from J, leaving 15 bases between. The CDR3 has 15 amino acids.